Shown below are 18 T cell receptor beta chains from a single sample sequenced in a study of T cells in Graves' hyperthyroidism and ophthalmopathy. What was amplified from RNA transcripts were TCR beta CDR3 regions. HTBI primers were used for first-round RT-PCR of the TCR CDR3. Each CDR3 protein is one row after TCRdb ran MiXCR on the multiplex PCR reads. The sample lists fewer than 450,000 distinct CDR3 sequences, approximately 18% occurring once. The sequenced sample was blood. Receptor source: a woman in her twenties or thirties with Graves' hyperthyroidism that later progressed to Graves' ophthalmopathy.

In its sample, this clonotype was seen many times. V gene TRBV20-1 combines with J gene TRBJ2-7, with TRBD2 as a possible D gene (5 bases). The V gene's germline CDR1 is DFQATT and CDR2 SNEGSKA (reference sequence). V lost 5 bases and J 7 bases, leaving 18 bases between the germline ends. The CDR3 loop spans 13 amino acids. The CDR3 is CSAGPSGSPEQYF. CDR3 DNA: TGCAGTGCTGGGCCCTCGGGGTCCCCGGAGCAGTACTTC.

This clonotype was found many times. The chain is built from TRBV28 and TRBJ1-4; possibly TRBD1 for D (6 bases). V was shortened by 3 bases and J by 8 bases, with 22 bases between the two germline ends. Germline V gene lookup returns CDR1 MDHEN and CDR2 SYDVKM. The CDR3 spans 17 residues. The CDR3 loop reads CASSFSSVGGGLEKLFF. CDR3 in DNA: TGTGCCAGCAGTTTCTCGTCCGTGGGGGGGGGGCTCGAAAAACTGTTTTTT. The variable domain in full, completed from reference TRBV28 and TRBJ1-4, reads DVKVTQSSRYLVKRTGEKVFLECVQDMDHENMFWYRQDPGLGLRLIYFSYDVKMKEKGDIPEGYSVSREKKERFSLILESASTNQTSMYLCASSFSSVGGGLEKLFFGSGTQLSVL.

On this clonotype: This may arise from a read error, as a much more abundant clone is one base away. CDR3: CATSRGGGSSYNEQFF. CDR3 nucleotides: TGTGCCACCAGCAGAGGAGGCGGGAGCTCCTACAATGAGCAGTTCTTC. The chain recombines TRBV15 with TRBJ2-1, with 7 bases aligning to TRBD2. The germline V gene encodes CDR1 LNHNV and CDR2 YYDKDF (reference sequence). The CDR3 consists of 16 residues. V dropped 1 base and J dropped 0; count of bases not matched to a gene: 3.

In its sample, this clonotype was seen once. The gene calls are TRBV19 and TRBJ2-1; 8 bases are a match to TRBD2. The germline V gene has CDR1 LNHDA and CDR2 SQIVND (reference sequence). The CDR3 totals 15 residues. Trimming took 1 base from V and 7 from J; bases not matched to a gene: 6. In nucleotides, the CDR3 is TGTGCCAGTAGTATAGTCGGGGGGGCTCAGAATGAGCAGTTCTTC. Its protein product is CASSIVGGAQNEQFF.

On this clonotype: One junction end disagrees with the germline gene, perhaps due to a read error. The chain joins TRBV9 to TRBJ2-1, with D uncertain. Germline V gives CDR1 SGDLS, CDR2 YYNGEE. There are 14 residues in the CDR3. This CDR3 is CASSVGVPTDEQFF. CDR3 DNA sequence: TGCGCCAGCAGCGTAGGTGTCCCCACGGATGAGCAGTTCTTC.

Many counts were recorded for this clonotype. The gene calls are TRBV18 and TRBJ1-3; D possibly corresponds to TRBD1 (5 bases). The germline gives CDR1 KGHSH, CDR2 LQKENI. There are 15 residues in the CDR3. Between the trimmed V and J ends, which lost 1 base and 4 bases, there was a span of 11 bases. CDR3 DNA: TGTGCCAGCTCACCACTTGGGGGTCCAGGAAACACCATATATTTT. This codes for CASSPLGGPGNTIYF.

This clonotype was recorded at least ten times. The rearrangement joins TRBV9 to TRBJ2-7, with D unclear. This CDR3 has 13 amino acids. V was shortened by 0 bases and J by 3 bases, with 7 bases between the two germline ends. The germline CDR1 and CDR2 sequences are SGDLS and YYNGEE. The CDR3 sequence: CASSVETGYEQYF. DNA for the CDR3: TGTGCCAGCAGCGTAGAAACCGGCTACGAGCAGTACTTC.

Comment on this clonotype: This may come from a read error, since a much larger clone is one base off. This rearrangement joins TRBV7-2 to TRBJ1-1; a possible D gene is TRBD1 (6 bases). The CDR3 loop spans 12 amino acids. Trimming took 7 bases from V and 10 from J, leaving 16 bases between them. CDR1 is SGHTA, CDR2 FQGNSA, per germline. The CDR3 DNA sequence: TGTGCCAGCATCGGACAGACGCTCGGAGCTTTCTTT. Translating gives CASIGQTLGAFF.

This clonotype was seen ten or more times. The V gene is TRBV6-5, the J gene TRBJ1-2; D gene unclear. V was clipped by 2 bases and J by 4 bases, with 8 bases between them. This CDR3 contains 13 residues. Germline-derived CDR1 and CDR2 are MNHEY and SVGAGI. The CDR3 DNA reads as TGTGCCAGCAGTTACGACACCGTCTATGGCTACACCTTC. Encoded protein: CASSYDTVYGYTF.

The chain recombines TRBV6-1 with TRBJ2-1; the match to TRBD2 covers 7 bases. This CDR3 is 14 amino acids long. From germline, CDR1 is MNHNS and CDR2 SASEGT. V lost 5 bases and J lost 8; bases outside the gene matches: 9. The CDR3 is CASSPREGRDEQFF. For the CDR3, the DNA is TGTGCCAGCAGTCCCAGAGAAGGGAGGGATGAGCAGTTCTTC.

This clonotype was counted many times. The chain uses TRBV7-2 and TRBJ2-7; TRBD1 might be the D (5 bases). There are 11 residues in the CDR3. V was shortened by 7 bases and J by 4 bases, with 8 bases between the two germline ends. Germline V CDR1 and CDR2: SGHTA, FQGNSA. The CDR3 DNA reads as TGTGCCAGCACGGACACTTACGAGCAGTACTTC. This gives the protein CASTDTYEQYF. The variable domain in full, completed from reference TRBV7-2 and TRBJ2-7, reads GAGVSQSPSNKVTEKGKDVELRCDPISGHTALYWYRQSLGQGLEFLIYFQGNSAPDKSGLPSDRFSAERTGGSVSTLTIQRTQQEDSAVYLCASTDTYEQYFGPGTRLTVT.

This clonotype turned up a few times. CDR3 amino acids: CASSSGVGYNEQFF. The CDR3 nucleotides are TGCGCCAGCAGCTCGGGGGTGGGGTACAATGAGCAGTTCTTC. This chain links TRBV5-1 with TRBJ2-1; a possible D gene is TRBD2 (6 bases). Germline V CDR1 and CDR2: SGHRS, YFSETQ. The length of the CDR3 is 14 residues. V was cut by 3 bases and J by 4 bases, with 11 bases left in between.

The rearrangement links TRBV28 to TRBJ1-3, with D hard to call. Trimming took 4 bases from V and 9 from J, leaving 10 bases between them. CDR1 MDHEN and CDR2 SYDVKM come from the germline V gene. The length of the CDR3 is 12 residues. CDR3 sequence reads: CASSYHSSTIYF. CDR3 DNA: TGTGCCAGCAGTTACCACTCGAGCACCATATATTTT. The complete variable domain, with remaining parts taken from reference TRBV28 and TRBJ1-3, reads DVKVTQSSRYLVKRTGEKVFLECVQDMDHENMFWYRQDPGLGLRLIYFSYDVKMKEKGDIPEGYSVSREKKERFSLILESASTNQTSMYLCASSYHSSTIYFGEGSWLTVV.

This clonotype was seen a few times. The DNA of the CDR3 is TGTGCCAGTAGTATTTTACCAGATACGGCTGAAGCTTTCTTT. The encoded protein is CASSILPDTAEAFF. The V and J genes are TRBV19 and TRBJ1-1; D gene uncertain. CDR1 LNHDA and CDR2 SQIVND come from the germline V gene (reference sequence). This CDR3 region has 14 residues. Deletions cut 3 bases from V and 6 bases from J, with 14 bases between.

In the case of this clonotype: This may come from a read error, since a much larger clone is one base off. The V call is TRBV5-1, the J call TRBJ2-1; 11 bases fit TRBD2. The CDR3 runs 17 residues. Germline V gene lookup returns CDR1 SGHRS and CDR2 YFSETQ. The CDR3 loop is CASSLGIAGGPSNEHFF. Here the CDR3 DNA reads TGCGCCAGCAGCTTGGGCATAGCGGGAGGGCCGTCCAATGAGCATTTCTTC.

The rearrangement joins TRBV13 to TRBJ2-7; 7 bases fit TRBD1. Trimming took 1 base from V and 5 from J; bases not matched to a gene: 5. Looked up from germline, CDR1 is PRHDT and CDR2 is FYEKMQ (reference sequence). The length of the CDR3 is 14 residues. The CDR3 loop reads CASSLEDRDHEQYF. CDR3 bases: TGTGCCAGCAGCTTAGAAGACAGGGACCACGAGCAGTACTTC. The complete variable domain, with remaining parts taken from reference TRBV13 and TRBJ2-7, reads AAGVIQSPRHLIKEKRETATLKCYPIPRHDTVYWYQQGPGQDPQFLISFYEKMQSDKGSIPDRFSAQQFSDYHSELNMSSLELGDSALYFCASSLEDRDHEQYFGPGTRLTVT.

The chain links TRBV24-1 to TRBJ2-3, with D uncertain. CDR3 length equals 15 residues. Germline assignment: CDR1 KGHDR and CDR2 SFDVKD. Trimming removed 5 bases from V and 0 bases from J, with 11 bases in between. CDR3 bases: TGTGCCACCAGTGGAGGAGTTCCTAGCACAGATACGCAGTATTTT. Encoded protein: CATSGGVPSTDTQYF.

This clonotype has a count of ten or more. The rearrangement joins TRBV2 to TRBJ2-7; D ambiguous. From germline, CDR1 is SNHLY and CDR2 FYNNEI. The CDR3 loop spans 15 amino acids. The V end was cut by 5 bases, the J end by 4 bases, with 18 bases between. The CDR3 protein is CASSRGVQHLYEQYF. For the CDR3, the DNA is TGTGCCAGCAGTCGCGGAGTACAACATCTTTACGAGCAGTACTTC. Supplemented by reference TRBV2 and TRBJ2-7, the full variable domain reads EPEVTQTPSHQVTQMGQEVILRCVPISNHLYFYWYRQILGQKVEFLVSFYNNEISEKSEIFDDQFSVERPDGSNFTLKIRSTKLEDSAMYFCASSRGVQHLYEQYFGPGTRLTVT.